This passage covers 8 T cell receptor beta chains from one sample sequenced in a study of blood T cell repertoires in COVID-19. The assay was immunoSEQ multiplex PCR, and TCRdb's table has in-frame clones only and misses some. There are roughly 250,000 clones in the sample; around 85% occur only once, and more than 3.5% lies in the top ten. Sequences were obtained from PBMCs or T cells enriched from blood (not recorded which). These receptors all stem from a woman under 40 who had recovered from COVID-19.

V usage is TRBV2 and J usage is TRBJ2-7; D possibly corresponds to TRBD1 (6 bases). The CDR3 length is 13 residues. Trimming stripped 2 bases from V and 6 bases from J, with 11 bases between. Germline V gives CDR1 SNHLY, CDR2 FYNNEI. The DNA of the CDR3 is TGTGCCAGCAGTGAAAGTAACAGGGTCGAGCAGTACTTC. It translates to CASSESNRVEQYF.

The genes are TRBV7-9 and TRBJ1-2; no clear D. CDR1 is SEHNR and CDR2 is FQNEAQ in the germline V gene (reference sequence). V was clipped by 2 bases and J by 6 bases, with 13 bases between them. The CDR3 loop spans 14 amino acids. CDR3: CASSLFPLSHGYTF. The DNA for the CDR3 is TGTGCCAGCAGCTTATTCCCCCTGAGCCATGGCTACACCTTC.

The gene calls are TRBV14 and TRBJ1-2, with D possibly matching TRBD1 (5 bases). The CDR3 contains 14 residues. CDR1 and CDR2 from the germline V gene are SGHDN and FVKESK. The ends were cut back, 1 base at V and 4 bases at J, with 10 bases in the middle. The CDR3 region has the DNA TGTGCCAGCAGCCAAGCGACAGCGACCTATGGCTACACCTTC. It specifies CASSQATATYGYTF.

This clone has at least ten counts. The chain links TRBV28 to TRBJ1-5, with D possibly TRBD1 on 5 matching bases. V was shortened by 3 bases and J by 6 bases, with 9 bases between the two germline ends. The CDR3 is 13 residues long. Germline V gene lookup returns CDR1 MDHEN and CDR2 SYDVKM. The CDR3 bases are TGTGCCAGCAGTTTCGGGGGTGGTCAGCCCCAGCATTTT. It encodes CASSFGGGQPQHF. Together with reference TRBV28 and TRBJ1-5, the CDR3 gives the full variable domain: DVKVTQSSRYLVKRTGEKVFLECVQDMDHENMFWYRQDPGLGLRLIYFSYDVKMKEKGDIPEGYSVSREKKERFSLILESASTNQTSMYLCASSFGGGQPQHFGDGTRLSIL.

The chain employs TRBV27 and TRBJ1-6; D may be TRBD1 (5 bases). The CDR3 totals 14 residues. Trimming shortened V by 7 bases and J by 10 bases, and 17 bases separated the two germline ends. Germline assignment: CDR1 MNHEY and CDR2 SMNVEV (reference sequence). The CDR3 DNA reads TGTGCCAGCACCCCAGGGTTTGGAAACTCACCCCTCCACTTT. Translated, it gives CASTPGFGNSPLHF.

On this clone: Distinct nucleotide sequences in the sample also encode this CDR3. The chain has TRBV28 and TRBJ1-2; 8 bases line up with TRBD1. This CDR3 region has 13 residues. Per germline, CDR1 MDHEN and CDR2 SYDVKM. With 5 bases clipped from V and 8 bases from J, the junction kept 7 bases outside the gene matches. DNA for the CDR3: TGTGCCAGCAGTCTTGGACAGGGATACGGCTACACCTTC. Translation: CASSLGQGYGYTF.

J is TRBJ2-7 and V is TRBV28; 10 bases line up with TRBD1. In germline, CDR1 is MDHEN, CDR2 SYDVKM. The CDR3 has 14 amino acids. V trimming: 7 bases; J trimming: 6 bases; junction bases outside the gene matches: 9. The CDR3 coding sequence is TGTGCCAGCATCCAGGGTCGGACAGGGGGCGAGCAGTACTTC. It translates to CASIQGRTGGEQYF.

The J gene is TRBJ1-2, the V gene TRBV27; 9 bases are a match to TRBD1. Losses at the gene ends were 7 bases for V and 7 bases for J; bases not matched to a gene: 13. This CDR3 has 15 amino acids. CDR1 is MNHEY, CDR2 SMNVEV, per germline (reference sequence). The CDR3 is CASTRRDRDTVGYTF. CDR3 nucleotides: TGTGCCAGCACCCGGAGGGACAGGGATACAGTTGGCTACACCTTC.